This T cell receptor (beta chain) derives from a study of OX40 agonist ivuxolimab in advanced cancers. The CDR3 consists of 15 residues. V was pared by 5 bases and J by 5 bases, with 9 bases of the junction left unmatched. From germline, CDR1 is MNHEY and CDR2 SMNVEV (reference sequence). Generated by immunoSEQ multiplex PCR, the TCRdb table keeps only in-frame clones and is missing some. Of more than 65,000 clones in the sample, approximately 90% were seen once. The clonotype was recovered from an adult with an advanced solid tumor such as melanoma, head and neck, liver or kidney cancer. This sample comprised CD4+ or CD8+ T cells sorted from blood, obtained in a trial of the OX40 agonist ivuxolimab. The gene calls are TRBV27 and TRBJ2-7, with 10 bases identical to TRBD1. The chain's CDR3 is CASSPLGQGGDEQYF. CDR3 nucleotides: TGTGCCAGCAGTCCCCTTGGACAGGGGGGAGACGAGCAGTACTTC.